Here is one T cell receptor beta chain with its context. Its specificity is unknown. The data were taken from a study of OX40 agonist ivuxolimab in advanced cancers. On the study more broadly: Intravenous ivuxolimab at 0.01 to 10 mg/kg was given to patients every 2 weeks. Enrollees could have had prior anti-PD-1, anti-PD-L1 or anti-CTLA-4 therapy, which about 42% had received. General study points: Certain nonresponders likewise exhibited a low normalized T-cell clonal expansion.

Assay used: immunoSEQ multiplex PCR; TCRdb lists only in-frame clones, some missing. The sample has about 40,000 clones; roughly four fifths are singletons. The clonotype was recovered from an adult with an advanced solid tumor such as melanoma, head and neck, liver or kidney cancer. This specimen was CD4+ or CD8+ T cells sorted from blood, taken in a trial of the OX40 agonist ivuxolimab.

CDR3 bases: TGCAGCGTTGAAGTCCAGCAAGGGCCCCAGCATTTT. Translating gives CSVEVQQGPQHF. The chain has TRBV29-1 and TRBJ1-5; D ambiguous. The CDR3 totals 12 residues. Trimming took 1 base from V and 9 from J, leaving 10 bases between them. Per the germline V gene, CDR1 is SQVTM and CDR2 is ANQGSEA.